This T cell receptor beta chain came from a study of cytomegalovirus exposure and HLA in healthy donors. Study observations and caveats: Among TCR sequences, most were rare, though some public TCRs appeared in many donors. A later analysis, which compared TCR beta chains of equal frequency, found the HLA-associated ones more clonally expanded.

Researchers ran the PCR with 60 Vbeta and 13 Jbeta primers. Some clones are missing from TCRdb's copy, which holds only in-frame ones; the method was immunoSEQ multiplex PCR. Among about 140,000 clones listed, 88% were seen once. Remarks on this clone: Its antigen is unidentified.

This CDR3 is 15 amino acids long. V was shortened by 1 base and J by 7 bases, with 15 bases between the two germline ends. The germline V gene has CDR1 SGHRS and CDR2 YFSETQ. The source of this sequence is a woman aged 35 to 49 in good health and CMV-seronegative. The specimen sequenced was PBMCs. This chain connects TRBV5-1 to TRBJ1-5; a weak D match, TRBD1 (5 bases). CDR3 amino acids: CASSLIPGLGQPQHF. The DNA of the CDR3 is TGCGCCAGCAGCTTGATCCCAGGGTTGGGCCAGCCCCAGCATTTT. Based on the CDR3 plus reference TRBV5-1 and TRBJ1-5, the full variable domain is KAGVTQTPRYLIKTRGQQVTLSCSPISGHRSVSWYQQTPGQGLQFLFEYFSETQRNKGNFPGRFSGRQFSNSRSEMNVSTLELGDSALYLCASSLIPGLGQPQHFGDGTRLSIL.